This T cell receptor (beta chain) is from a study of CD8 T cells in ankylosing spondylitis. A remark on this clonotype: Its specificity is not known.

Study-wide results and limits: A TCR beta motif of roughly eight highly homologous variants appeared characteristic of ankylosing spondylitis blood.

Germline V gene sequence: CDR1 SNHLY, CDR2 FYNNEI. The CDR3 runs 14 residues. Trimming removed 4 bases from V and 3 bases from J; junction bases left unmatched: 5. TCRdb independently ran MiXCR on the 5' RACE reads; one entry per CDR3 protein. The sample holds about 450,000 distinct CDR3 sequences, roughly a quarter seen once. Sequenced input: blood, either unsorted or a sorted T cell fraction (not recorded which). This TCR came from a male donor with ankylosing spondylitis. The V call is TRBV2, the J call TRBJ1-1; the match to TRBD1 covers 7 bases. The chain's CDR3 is CASSVPGTDTEAFF. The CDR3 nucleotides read TGTGCCAGCAGTGTTCCCGGGACAGACACTGAAGCTTTCTTT.